These 28 T cell receptor beta chains share one sample of origin, sequenced in a study of T cell responses to AZD1222 COVID-19 vaccine. Produced via immunoSEQ multiplex PCR; TCRdb's table is partial and in-frame only. The sample records more than 100,000 clones, roughly 90% being singletons. This material consisted of peripheral blood, taken on day 0 of AZD1222 vaccination. These receptors all stem from an adult in good health.

V and J are TRBV20-1 and TRBJ2-7, with D tentatively TRBD2 (5 bases). The V end lost 3 bases, the J end lost 4 bases, and 7 bases lay between the germline ends. CDR3 length equals 11 residues. CDR1 and CDR2 (germline): DFQATT, SNEGSKA (reference sequence). The DNA for the CDR3 is TGCAGTGCTAGTCCGGGGTACGAGCAGTACTTC. As protein: CSASPGYEQYF.

V gene TRBV5-4 combines with J gene TRBJ2-7; TRBD1 matches 7 bases. V shed 8 bases, J shed 0 bases, and the junction held 5 bases outside the gene matches. In germline, CDR1 is SGHNT, CDR2 YYREEE (reference sequence). This CDR3 is 13 amino acids long. CDR3 sequence: CASRQGSSYEQYF. The DNA of the CDR3 is TGTGCCAGTAGACAGGGCAGCTCCTACGAGCAGTACTTC.

In the case of this clone: A read error may account for a junction end that differs from germline. The rearrangement joins TRBV6-4 to TRBJ1-6; no definite D call. Germline loops: CDR1 MRHNA, CDR2 SNTAGT. The CDR3 is 13 residues long. CDR3 in amino acids: CASRDSYNSPLHF. The DNA for the CDR3 is TGTGCCAGCAGGGACTCCTATAATTCACCCCTCCACTTT.

This clone was observed once. The V and J genes are TRBV7-2 and TRBJ1-2, with 7 nucleotides matching TRBD1. Germline V gene sequence: CDR1 SGHTA, CDR2 FQGNSA. V shed 4 bases and J 0 bases; nucleotides not matched to a gene: 5. CDR3 size: 15 residues. This CDR3 is CASSSRQGANYGYTF. The DNA of the CDR3 is TGTGCCAGCAGCTCCCGACAGGGAGCTAACTATGGCTACACCTTC.

The chain joins TRBV6-5 to TRBJ2-7; no definite D call. V was pared by 3 bases and J by 1 base, with 7 bases between. Germline V lookup: CDR1 MNHEY, CDR2 SVGAGI. This CDR3 comprises 13 residues. The CDR3 sequence: CASSYFRSYEQYF. The CDR3 bases are TGTGCCAGCAGTTATTTTAGATCCTACGAGCAGTACTTC.

The chain carries TRBV10-3 and TRBJ2-7; TRBD1 agrees at 8 bases. The CDR3 has 14 residues. V dropped 8 bases and J dropped 0; count of bases not matched to a gene: 6. Germline values: CDR1 ENHRY, CDR2 SYGVKD. For the CDR3, the DNA is TGTGCCATCGATCCCGGGACAGGCTCCTACGAGCAGTACTTC. Protein product: CAIDPGTGSYEQYF.

This chain connects TRBV28 to TRBJ1-1; D uncertain. Germline V gene lookup returns CDR1 MDHEN and CDR2 SYDVKM. CDR3 length: 14 residues. V was cut by 4 bases and J by 4 bases, with 13 bases left in between. DNA for the CDR3: TGTGCCAGCAGTTCAGGCCCCGGACCCACTGAAGCTTTCTTT. Encoded protein: CASSSGPGPTEAFF.

V usage is TRBV28 and J usage is TRBJ1-5; D is undetermined. The CDR3 spans 14 residues. Deletions cut 3 bases from V and 5 bases from J, with 11 bases between. Germline CDR1 and CDR2: MDHEN and SYDVKM. The CDR3 DNA reads as TGTGCCAGCAGTTTCTCCGGGGTGGATCAGCCCCAGCATTTT. It translates to CASSFSGVDQPQHF.

The sample holds one count of this clone. The chain carries TRBV5-1 and TRBJ2-1; D is ambiguous. The CDR3 has 15 residues. CDR1 is SGHRS, CDR2 YFSETQ, per germline. The V gene lost 0 bases and the J gene lost 7 bases, with 14 bases spanning the gap. The CDR3 DNA follows: TGCGCCAGCAGCTTGGTCCCGGCCCCGGAAAATGAGCAGTTCTTC. This gives the protein CASSLVPAPENEQFF.

The rearrangement links TRBV27 to TRBJ1-1; a weak D match, TRBD1 (5 bases). The CDR3 extends over 13 amino acids. CDR1 MNHEY and CDR2 SMNVEV come from the germline V gene (reference sequence). V was clipped by 5 bases and J by 5 bases, with 12 bases between them. For the CDR3, the DNA is TGTGCCAGCAGTGGGGGGGGAAGGACTGAAGCTTTCTTT. Translation gives CASSGGGRTEAFF.

This chain connects TRBV4-2 to TRBJ2-5; no firm D call. The ends were cut back, 5 bases at V and 8 bases at J, with 9 bases in the middle. The CDR3 has 11 amino acids. Germline V lookup: CDR1 LGHNA, CDR2 YNFKEQ. The DNA for the CDR3 is TGTGCCAGCAGCGACACCGGCACCCAGTACTTC. Translating it yields CASSDTGTQYF.

This clone came up once. This chain connects TRBV28 to TRBJ2-2; tentatively, D is TRBD1 (6 bases). The germline V and J ends were trimmed by 5 bases and 2 bases, with 12 bases remaining between them. Germline CDR1 and CDR2: MDHEN and SYDVKM. This CDR3 is 15 amino acids long. The CDR3 bases are TGTGCCAGCAGTCCCGGGACATTAAACACCGGGGAGCTGTTTTTT. It yields the protein CASSPGTLNTGELFF.

V usage is TRBV6-5 and J usage is TRBJ1-6, with 7 positions matching TRBD1. Germline assignment: CDR1 MNHEY and CDR2 SVGAGI. This CDR3 region has 15 residues. V shed 2 bases, J shed 6 bases, and the junction held 4 bases outside the gene matches. Here the CDR3 DNA reads TGTGCCAGCAGTTACGCAGGGGGTATTAATTCACCCCTCCACTTT. It encodes CASSYAGGINSPLHF.

The chain carries TRBV4-1 and TRBJ1-2; 9 bases map to TRBD1. Germline V gives CDR1 MGHRA, CDR2 YSYEKL. This CDR3 has 16 amino acids. The J segment lost 4 bases and the V segment lost 0 bases, leaving 6 bases of the junction unmatched. For the CDR3, the DNA is TGCGCCAGCAGCCAAGAGGACAGGGGATGGGTCTATGGCTACACCTTC. Protein product: CASSQEDRGWVYGYTF.

The rearrangement joins TRBV9 to TRBJ2-7; 8 bases are shared with TRBD1. CDR1 and CDR2 (germline): SGDLS, YYNGEE. The CDR3 is 13 amino acids. J gave up 6 bases and V 2 bases, and 4 bases lay outside the gene matches. CDR3 nucleotides: TGTGCCAGCAGCGTGCAGGGGGCAGGCGAGCAGTACTTC. This encodes CASSVQGAGEQYF. The full variable domain, completed using reference TRBV9 and TRBJ2-7, is DSGVTQTPKHLITATGQRVTLRCSPRSGDLSVYWYQQSLDQGLQFLIQYYNGEERAKGNILERFSAQQFPDLHSELNLSSLELGDSALYFCASSVQGAGEQYFGPGTRLTVT.

The sample holds one count of this clone. The chain links TRBV2 to TRBJ2-5, with D tentatively TRBD1 (6 bases). This CDR3 spans 14 amino acids. The V gene's germline CDR1 is SNHLY and CDR2 FYNNEI. Trimming cost V 7 bases and J 5 bases, with 17 bases left between them. CDR3 DNA sequence: TGTGCCAGCATGCGGGCAGGGGTAGGGGAGACCCAGTACTTC. Translating it yields CASMRAGVGETQYF.

The genes are TRBV5-6 and TRBJ1-2; no reliable D call. V was cut by 4 bases and J by 9 bases, with 13 bases left in between. CDR1 and CDR2 from the germline V gene are SGHDT and YYEEEE. The CDR3 is 12 residues long. The DNA for the CDR3 is TGTGCCAGCAGCCCGGTTGGGTACCGCTACACCTTC. Translated: CASSPVGYRYTF. Full variable domain (remainder filled in from reference TRBV5-6 and TRBJ1-2): DAGVTQSPTHLIKTRGQQVTLRCSPKSGHDTVSWYQQALGQGPQFIFQYYEEEERQRGNFPDRFSGHQFPNYSSELNVNALLLGDSALYLCASSPVGYRYTFGSGTRLTVV.

This sequence joins TRBV24-1 and TRBJ2-5; 9 nucleotides match TRBD1. V trimming: 4 bases; J trimming: 0 bases; junction bases outside the gene matches: 5. CDR1 is KGHDR, CDR2 SFDVKD, per germline. CDR3 length: 16 amino acids. Here the CDR3 DNA reads TGTGCCACCAGTGAGGGGGGACAGGGTAACCAAGAGACCCAGTACTTC. It is translated as CATSEGGQGNQETQYF.

The chain uses TRBV30 and TRBJ1-1; D may be TRBD1 (5 bases). Trimming stripped 2 bases from V and 4 bases from J, with 17 bases between. Germline V gene data show CDR1 as GTSNPN and CDR2 as SVGIG (reference sequence). This CDR3 is 15 amino acids long. The CDR3, as DNA: TGTGCCTGGAGTCCCCCGGTCCGTAGGGGCACTGAAGCTTTCTTT. Protein product: CAWSPPVRRGTEAFF.

This clone was seen just once. J is TRBJ1-2 and V is TRBV3-1 (or the pseudogene TRBV3-2), with 8 nucleotides matching TRBD1. The germline V gene has CDR1 LGHDT and CDR2 YNNKEL (reference sequence). After removal of 2 bases from V and 8 bases from J, the junction contained 4 bases not matched to a gene. There are 13 residues in the CDR3. The CDR3 DNA follows: TGTGCCAGCAGCCAACGGACAGGGCGAGGCTACACCTTC. It codes for CASSQRTGRGYTF.

The chain couples TRBV7-6 to TRBJ2-5, with 7 bases aligning to TRBD1. With 5 bases clipped from V and 4 bases from J, the junction kept 7 bases outside the gene matches. The germline V gene encodes CDR1 SGHVS and CDR2 FNYEAQ. The CDR3 has 14 amino acids. CDR3 coding DNA: TGTGCCAGCAGCCCCACAGGGGTGGGAGAGACCCAGTACTTC. It codes for CASSPTGVGETQYF.

J is TRBJ1-2 and V is TRBV2; the D gene is possibly TRBD1 (6 bases). There are 13 residues in the CDR3. Trimming shortened V by 7 bases and J by 6 bases, and 15 bases separated the two germline ends. The V gene's germline CDR1 is SNHLY and CDR2 FYNNEI. CDR3 in amino acids: CASNLRGRHGYTF. CDR3 nucleotides: TGTGCCAGCAATCTCAGGGGTCGGCATGGCTACACCTTC.

The rearrangement uses TRBV6-5 and TRBJ2-7; 7 bases fit TRBD1. The junction had 8 bases not matched to a gene; V was cut back by 2 bases and J by 7 bases. Germline CDR1 and CDR2: MNHEY and SVGAGI. CDR3 length: 14 residues. The CDR3: CASSYPDQGVEQYF. The CDR3 nucleotides are TGTGCCAGCAGTTACCCGGATCAGGGGGTTGAGCAGTACTTC.

The rearrangement joins TRBV15 to TRBJ2-5; 11 bases align to TRBD2. The CDR3 has 16 amino acids. Germline assignment: CDR1 LNHNV and CDR2 YYDKDF (reference sequence). With V trimmed by 3 bases and J by 0 bases, 3 bases remained unmatched. The CDR3 reads CATSSSGGANQETQYF. The CDR3 nucleotides are TGTGCCACCAGCAGTAGCGGGGGGGCCAACCAAGAGACCCAGTACTTC. The variable domain in full, with the rest retrieved from reference TRBV15 and TRBJ2-5, is DAMVIQNPRYQVTQFGKPVTLSCSQTLNHNVMYWYQQKSSQAPKLLFHYYDKDFNNEADTPDNFQSRRPNTSFCFLDIRSPGLGDTAMYLCATSSSGGANQETQYFGPGTRLLVL.

V is TRBV23-1 and J is TRBJ1-4, with D unclear. TRBV23-1 is recorded as an ORF, its role being uncertain. V was shortened by 2 bases and J by 8 bases, with 12 bases between the two germline ends. This CDR3 has 14 residues. Written as DNA, the CDR3 is TGCGCCAGCAGTCAAGGAAGGGATGAGGAAAAACTGTTTTTT. Protein sequence: CASSQGRDEEKLFF.

The J gene is TRBJ2-3, the V gene TRBV7-2; D perhaps matches TRBD1 (6 bases). V lost 2 bases and J lost 2, with 8 bases in between. The CDR3 is 14 amino acids. Germline V gene sequence: CDR1 SGHTA, CDR2 FQGNSA. The CDR3 DNA reads as TGTGCCAGCAGCTTAAGGGGGAACACAGATACGCAGTATTTT. This encodes CASSLRGNTDTQYF. Together with reference TRBV7-2 and TRBJ2-3, the CDR3 gives the full variable domain: GAGVSQSPSNKVTEKGKDVELRCDPISGHTALYWYRQSLGQGLEFLIYFQGNSAPDKSGLPSDRFSAERTGGSVSTLTIQRTQQEDSAVYLCASSLRGNTDTQYFGPGTRLTVL.

This sequence joins TRBV7-2 and TRBJ1-2; D may be TRBD1 (5 bases). Germline V gene lookup returns CDR1 SGHTA and CDR2 FQGNSA. V shed 7 bases and J shed 5 bases, with 17 bases lying between them. The CDR3 loop spans 14 amino acids. CDR3: CASTFGTAGYGYTF. The CDR3 DNA reads as TGTGCCAGCACTTTCGGGACCGCCGGGTATGGCTACACCTTC.

The chain combines TRBV7-2 with TRBJ1-5; TRBD1 matches at 8 bases. Germline V gene data show CDR1 as SGHTA and CDR2 as FQGNSA. The CDR3 has 15 residues. V was pared by 5 bases and J by 2 bases, with 5 bases of the junction left unmatched. The CDR3 reads CASSRGQGRNQPQHF. DNA of the CDR3: TGTGCCAGCAGCCGTGGACAGGGTCGCAATCAGCCCCAGCATTTT.